What follows are 25 T cell receptor beta chains derived from one specimen sequenced in a study of blood T cell repertoires in COVID-19. Repertoires were generated with immunoSEQ multiplex PCR, while TCRdb's copy carries only in-frame clones and drops some. Here the sample spans fewer than 250,000 clones, 70% to 90% being singletons. Sequenced sample: peripheral blood. These receptors came from a man aged 35 to 55 with acute or convalescent COVID-19.

As to this clone: One junction end does not reproduce the germline sequence, and a read error may be involved. For the CDR3, the DNA is TGCGCCAGCAGCTCACAGGGGGCATCCTCCGAGCAGTACTTC. Its translation is CASSSQGASSEQYF. The chain links TRBV5-1 to TRBJ2-7; 9 bases fit TRBD1. The germline V gene encodes CDR1 SGHRS and CDR2 YFSETQ. This CDR3 comprises 14 residues. Complete variable domain (other parts from reference TRBV5-1 and TRBJ2-7): KAGVTQTPRYLIKTRGQQVTLSCSPISGHRSVSWYQQTPGQGLQFLFEYFSETQRNKGNFPGRFSGRQFSNSRSEMNVSTLELGDSALYLCASSSQGASSEQYFGPGTRLTVT.

The chain uses TRBV9 and TRBJ1-1; tentative D call: TRBD1 (6 bases). The CDR3 is 14 amino acids. Trimming removed 4 bases from V and 2 bases from J, with 12 bases in between. CDR1 is SGDLS and CDR2 is YYNGEE in the germline V gene. Written as DNA, the CDR3 is TGTGCCAGCAGCCCACTAGGGGGAAACACTGAAGCTTTCTTT. Amino acid sequence: CASSPLGGNTEAFF.

DNA of the CDR3: TGTGCCAGCAGTTACTCCTGGACAGGGATGGCCAAAAACATTCAGTACTTC. Translated, it gives CASSYSWTGMAKNIQYF. The chain employs TRBV6-2 or TRBV6-3 and TRBJ2-4; 8 positions agree with TRBD1. Germline assignment: CDR1 MNHEY and CDR2 SVGEGT. The CDR3 consists of 17 residues. Trimming removed 0 bases from V and 1 base from J; junction bases left unmatched: 5.

The chain is built from TRBV6-2 or TRBV6-3 and TRBJ1-2; D unclear. V lost 6 bases, J lost 7 bases, and 15 bases lay in between. This CDR3 has 13 amino acids. Germline loops: CDR1 MNHEY, CDR2 SVGEGT. The CDR3 loop is CASSTGSMGGYTF. The CDR3 DNA reads TGTGCCAGCAGCACCGGGAGTATGGGTGGCTACACCTTC.

The CDR3 DNA follows: TGTGCCAGCACTCACGGGGGGGCTAATGAGCAGTTCTTC. It translates to CASTHGGANEQFF. The gene calls are TRBV3-1 (or the pseudogene TRBV3-2) and TRBJ2-1; 8 bases agree with TRBD2. Trimming cost V 7 bases and J 7 bases; bases outside gene matches: 6. In germline, CDR1 is LGHDT, CDR2 YNNKEL (reference sequence). The CDR3 length is 13 residues.

On this clone: Other DNA sequences from this sample encode an identical CDR3 as well. The chain uses TRBV28 and TRBJ2-1; D might be TRBD1 (6 bases). The CDR3 runs 13 residues. CDR1 is MDHEN and CDR2 is SYDVKM in the germline V gene. Deletions cut 6 bases from V and 3 bases from J, with 9 bases between. The CDR3 loop reads CASSTGSYNEQFF. The CDR3, as DNA: TGTGCCAGCAGCACAGGGAGCTACAATGAGCAGTTCTTC.

J is TRBJ2-3 and V is TRBV2; D might be TRBD1 (5 bases). Trimming pared 3 bases from V and 1 base from J, leaving 11 bases between. Germline values: CDR1 SNHLY, CDR2 FYNNEI. The CDR3 is 15 residues long. DNA for the CDR3: TGTGCCAGCAGTGAGTTGGGGCAGGGCACAGATACGCAGTATTTT. It yields the protein CASSELGQGTDTQYF. The full variable domain, its missing parts supplied by reference TRBV2 and TRBJ2-3, is EPEVTQTPSHQVTQMGQEVILRCVPISNHLYFYWYRQILGQKVEFLVSFYNNEISEKSEIFDDQFSVERPDGSNFTLKIRSTKLEDSAMYFCASSELGQGTDTQYFGPGTRLTVL.

The chain employs TRBV5-5 and TRBJ2-6, with 11 nucleotides matching TRBD1. The V gene end was trimmed by 4 bases and the J gene end by 0 bases; junction bases not matched to a gene: 3. The CDR3 spans 17 residues. CDR1 and CDR2 from the germline V gene are SGHKS and YYEKEE (reference sequence). Here the CDR3 reads CASSPGQGASGANVLTF. The CDR3 DNA reads as TGTGCCAGCAGCCCCGGACAGGGGGCCTCTGGGGCCAACGTCCTGACTTTC.

The V call is TRBV5-5, the J call TRBJ1-1; D is unresolved. Trimming shortened V by 0 bases and J by 2 bases, and 8 bases separated the two germline ends. The germline V gene has CDR1 SGHKS and CDR2 YYEKEE (reference sequence). This CDR3 is built from 14 residues. The CDR3 region has the DNA TGTGCCAGCAGCTTGGCGGGGTTTAACACTGAAGCTTTCTTT. Its translation is CASSLAGFNTEAFF.

The table lists this clone with a few counts. V gene TRBV2 combines with J gene TRBJ1-1; no definite D call. With 4 bases removed from V and 6 bases from J, the gap between germline ends came to 6 bases. The CDR3 has 11 residues. Per the germline V gene, CDR1 is SNHLY and CDR2 is FYNNEI. Written as DNA, the CDR3 is TGTGCCAGCAGTGGTGTCGCTGAAGCTTTCTTT. It is translated as CASSGVAEAFF.

V usage is TRBV7-2 and J usage is TRBJ2-5; 7 bases align to TRBD2. Germline CDR1 reads SGHTA; CDR2 reads FQGNSA. This CDR3 contains 15 residues. The J segment lost 5 bases and the V segment lost 1 base, leaving 7 bases of the junction unmatched. The CDR3 loop reads CASSLVLSRGETQYF. CDR3 DNA: TGTGCCAGCAGCTTAGTCCTCTCGCGGGGGGAGACCCAGTACTTC.

The chain uses TRBV28 and TRBJ2-7, with TRBD1 identical over 9 bases. The germline V gene encodes CDR1 MDHEN and CDR2 SYDVKM. Trimming removed 11 bases from V and 1 base from J; junction bases left unmatched: 9. CDR3 size: 14 residues. The CDR3 spells CAPSGTGISYEQYF. The CDR3 bases are TGTGCCCCCAGCGGGACAGGGATTTCCTACGAGCAGTACTTC. The whole variable domain, remainder taken from reference TRBV28 and TRBJ2-7, is DVKVTQSSRYLVKRTGEKVFLECVQDMDHENMFWYRQDPGLGLRLIYFSYDVKMKEKGDIPEGYSVSREKKERFSLILESASTNQTSMYLCAPSGTGISYEQYFGPGTRLTVT.

In regard to this clone: An end of the junction differs from the germline gene, which may be a read error. The rearrangement joins TRBV7-7 to TRBJ2-3, with 7 bases lining up with TRBD1. The CDR3 loop spans 15 amino acids. Germline V gene data show CDR1 as SSHAT and CDR2 as FNYEAQ (reference sequence). CDR3 DNA: TGTGCTAGCAGCCCCGACAGGGTTGGGACAGATACGCAGTATTTT. Residues: CASSPDRVGTDTQYF.

The CDR3 DNA follows: TGTGCCAGCAGCTCGACTAGGGACTTGACCTACGAGCAGTACTTC. Its translation is CASSSTRDLTYEQYF. The chain is built from TRBV7-9 and TRBJ2-7, with D possibly TRBD2 on 6 matching bases. Trimming stripped 4 bases from V and 2 bases from J, with 15 bases between. Germline CDR1 SEHNR, CDR2 FQNEAQ (reference sequence). The CDR3 is 15 residues long.

The chain is built from TRBV5-1 and TRBJ1-4, with 7 bases identical to TRBD1. Looked up from germline, CDR1 is SGHRS and CDR2 is YFSETQ. The CDR3 is 15 amino acids. The V segment lost 4 bases and the J segment 0 bases; nucleotides outside the gene matches: 3. The CDR3 spells CASSVQGATNEKLFF. The DNA of the CDR3 is TGCGCCAGCAGCGTTCAGGGGGCAACTAATGAAAAACTGTTTTTT.

The chain is built from TRBV14 and TRBJ1-2; possibly TRBD1 for D (5 bases). V was pared by 2 bases and J by 5 bases, with 15 bases between. CDR3 length: 15 amino acids. The germline V gene encodes CDR1 SGHDN and CDR2 FVKESK. The CDR3 bases are TGTGCCAGCAGCCAATACAGGAGTGGGGTTTATGGCTACACCTTC. Translated: CASSQYRSGVYGYTF.

V is TRBV29-1 and J is TRBJ2-7; 10 nucleotides align to TRBD1. Per germline, CDR1 SQVTM and CDR2 ANQGSEA. This CDR3 has 14 residues. V lost 6 bases, J lost 6 bases, and 11 bases stayed unmatched. CDR3 protein: CSVAGQGFLSEQYF. In DNA form, the CDR3 reads TGCAGCGTCGCGGGACAGGGGTTTTTGAGCGAGCAGTACTTC.

The V call is TRBV27, the J call TRBJ2-5, with 8 bases that match TRBD1. Trimming removed 4 bases from V and 2 bases from J; junction bases left unmatched: 9. The CDR3 spans 16 residues. Germline V gene data show CDR1 as MNHEY and CDR2 as SMNVEV (reference sequence). The CDR3 spells CASSSGQASGQETQYF. CDR3 DNA: TGTGCCAGCAGTTCGGGACAGGCTAGTGGGCAAGAGACCCAGTACTTC.

V gene TRBV6-5 combines with J gene TRBJ1-3; the D gene is possibly TRBD1 (5 bases). Germline CDR1 reads MNHEY; CDR2 reads SVGAGI. The CDR3 is 15 residues long. With 6 bases removed from V and 0 bases from J, the gap between germline ends came to 12 bases. The CDR3 protein is CASSRDFNSGNTIYF. The CDR3, as DNA: TGTGCCAGCAGCCGGGACTTCAACTCTGGAAACACCATATATTTT.

This clone was picked up a small number of times. The chain links TRBV9 to TRBJ1-2; TRBD1 might be the D (5 bases). The CDR3 is 13 residues long. Germline CDR1 and CDR2: SGDLS and YYNGEE. V was clipped by 3 bases and J by 4 bases, with 10 bases between them. This CDR3 is CASSADRFYGYTF. In nucleotides, the CDR3 is TGTGCCAGCAGCGCCGACAGATTCTATGGCTACACCTTC.

The chain joins TRBV5-1 to TRBJ2-5; tentatively, D is TRBD1 (6 bases). In germline, CDR1 is SGHRS, CDR2 YFSETQ. Trimming left V 0 bases short and J 5 bases short, with 8 bases between. The CDR3 has 13 residues. DNA of the CDR3: TGCGCCAGCAGCTTGGGACAGGCGGAGACCCAGTACTTC. This sequence encodes CASSLGQAETQYF.

This chain links TRBV5-1 with TRBJ2-7; 8 nucleotides agree with TRBD1. CDR3 length equals 13 residues. Germline V gives CDR1 SGHRS, CDR2 YFSETQ. The V and J ends lost 1 base and 4 bases, in that order; junction bases with no gene match: 1. For the CDR3, the DNA is TGCGCCAGCAGCTTGAACAGGGGGTACGAGCAGTACTTC. Translating gives CASSLNRGYEQYF. The variable domain in full, with the rest retrieved from reference TRBV5-1 and TRBJ2-7, is KAGVTQTPRYLIKTRGQQVTLSCSPISGHRSVSWYQQTPGQGLQFLFEYFSETQRNKGNFPGRFSGRQFSNSRSEMNVSTLELGDSALYLCASSLNRGYEQYFGPGTRLTVT.

The V gene is TRBV5-8, the J gene TRBJ2-7; a possible D gene is TRBD1 (5 bases). V lost 0 bases and J lost 2, with 12 bases in between. CDR1 and CDR2 (germline): SGHTS, YDEGEE. CDR3 length: 15 amino acids. The CDR3 DNA is TGTGCCAGCAGCTTGGAAAGGGGCAGGACCTACGAGCAGTACTTC. It encodes CASSLERGRTYEQYF.

The rearrangement uses TRBV16 and TRBJ2-6; no clear D. The germline V gene has CDR1 KGHSY and CDR2 FQNENV. This CDR3 contains 17 residues. Trimming removed 1 base at V and 0 bases at J, with 10 bases between. In nucleotides, the CDR3 is TGTGCCAGCAGCCAATTTGCAACAAACTCTGGGGCCAACGTCCTGACTTTC. As protein: CASSQFATNSGANVLTF.

The V and J genes are TRBV2 and TRBJ1-6; perhaps TRBD1 as D (5 bases). Germline V CDR1 and CDR2: SNHLY, FYNNEI. The V end was cut by 4 bases, the J end by 9 bases, with 10 bases between. The length of the CDR3 is 13 residues. This chain's CDR3 is CASSGTRSSPLHF. The CDR3 DNA follows: TGTGCCAGCAGTGGGACAAGGAGTTCACCCCTCCACTTT.